The following is a T cell receptor (beta chain) sequence with its context. The data originate from a study of T cell changes during pregnancy in multiple sclerosis. This CDR3 has 14 amino acids. The germline V and J ends were trimmed by 7 bases and 4 bases, with 17 bases remaining between them. Germline lookup yields CDR1 MNHNS and CDR2 SASEGT. Libraries were prepared by immunoSEQ multiplex PCR; TCRdb keeps only in-frame clonotypes and omits some of them. The table includes around 30,000 clones, roughly nine tenths detected once. The receptor was derived from a female donor with multiple sclerosis, enrolled in a pregnancy study. V is TRBV6-1 and J is TRBJ2-7; weak D call: TRBD1 (5 bases). Sample: CD8+ T cells from peripheral blood mononuclear cells, taken before pregnancy. The DNA of the CDR3 is TGTGCCAGCACCTGGCAGGGATCGGTGTACGAGCAGTACTTC. Encoded protein: CASTWQGSVYEQYF.